Listed below are T cell receptor beta chains from one sample, sequenced in a study of T-cell reconstitution after alpha-beta-depleted transplantation in children. Each CDR3 protein is one row after TCRdb ran MiXCR on the PCR reads. Among 300,000 or so distinct CDR3 sequences listed, 9.9% were seen once. The sample in question was PBMCs from the stem cell graft donor, obtained from the stem cell graft. These receptors were collected from a human donor who donated a stem cell graft to a child with SCID. Each CDR3 is given with its conserved first and last residue. The D gene is left open where the match is weak. Clone sizes are given selectively: once, few, many, or a class where the clone is expanded.

size	V	D	J	CDR3	DNA
many	TRBV5-5	TRBD1	TRBJ2-1	CASSAADRVEQFF	TGTGCCAGCAGCGCCGCCGACAGGGTTGAGCAGTTCTTC
.	TRBV11-2	TRBD2	TRBJ2-2	CASSSGPGLAGGRYTGELFF	TGTGCCAGCAGCTCGGGACCGGGACTAGCGGGGGGGCGATACACCGGGGAGCTGTTTTTT
many	TRBV5-1	.	TRBJ1-1	CASSLGSQTEAFF	TGCGCCAGCAGCTTGGGCAGCCAGACAGAAGCTTTCTTT
many	TRBV5-1	.	TRBJ2-7	CASSSGAAKAYEQYF	TGCGCCAGCAGTTCGGGGGCTGCAAAAGCCTACGAGCAGTACTTC
many	TRBV5-1	TRBD1	TRBJ2-3	CASSYGQVRDTQYF	TGCGCCAGCAGCTATGGACAGGTCCGGGATACGCAGTATTTT
.	TRBV7-9	.	TRBJ1-5	CASSPDGGWPQHF	TGTGCCAGCAGCCCGGACGGGGGTTGGCCCCAGCATTTT
few	TRBV5-1	.	TRBJ2-1	CASSLAGSSNEQFF	TGCGCCAGCAGCTTGGCCGGCTCCAGCAATGAGCAGTTCTTC
many	TRBV7-8	.	TRBJ2-5	CASSLSLSGQETQYF	TGTGCCAGCAGCTTAAGTTTATCGGGGCAAGAGACCCAGTACTTC
few	TRBV7-2	.	TRBJ1-5	CASGPDSLSNQPQHF	TGTGCCAGCGGACCAGACAGTCTTAGCAATCAGCCCCAGCATTTT
.	TRBV6-5	.	TRBJ1-2	CASSREGGYTF	TGTGCCAGCAGCAGAGAAGGTGGCTACACCTTC
many	TRBV28	.	TRBJ2-7	CASSHLRDRPYEQYF	TGTGCCAGCAGTCACCTCCGGGACCGTCCCTACGAGCAGTACTTC
.	TRBV5-1	.	TRBJ2-3	CASRKGVDTQYF	TGCGCCAGCAGGAAAGGGGTAGATACGCAGTATTTT
few	TRBV13	TRBD2	TRBJ2-7	CASSLQGLAYEQYF	TGTGCCAGCAGCTTGCAAGGACTAGCCTACGAGCAGTACTTC
many	TRBV3-1	.	TRBJ1-3	CASSQDSGNGNTIYF	TGTGCCAGCAGCCAAGATTCCGGGAATGGAAACACCATATATTTT
.	TRBV3-1	.	TRBJ2-3	CASSQEGWGPGDTQYF	TGTGCCAGCAGCCAAGAGGGCTGGGGACCAGGGGATACGCAGTATTTT
few	TRBV9	.	TRBJ2-7	CASSVGGFGYEQYF	TGTGCCAGCAGCGTAGGGGGATTTGGATACGAGCAGTACTTC
few	TRBV5-6	.	TRBJ1-2	CASSWTVADGYTF	TGTGCCAGCAGCTGGACAGTTGCGGATGGCTACACCTTC
.	TRBV7-6	TRBD1	TRBJ2-1	CASSSIDRGSFDEQFF	TGTGCCAGCAGCTCCATAGACAGGGGTTCTTTCGATGAGCAGTTCTTC
few	TRBV7-3	.	TRBJ2-5	CASTSGPGKTQYF	TGTGCCAGCACCTCGGGGCCGGGGAAGACCCAGTACTTC
few	TRBV7-9	TRBD1	TRBJ2-4	CASSSTGVSKNIQYF	TGTGCCAGCAGCTCCACAGGGGTTTCCAAAAACATTCAGTACTTC
.	TRBV27	.	TRBJ2-7	CASRPSGLRIEVLYEQYF	TGTGCCAGCAGACCCTCGGGACTCCGAATCGAGGTCCTCTACGAGCAGTACTTC
few	TRBV24-1	.	TRBJ2-1	CATSDLGLDEQFF	TGTGCCACCAGTGATTTGGGCCTCGATGAGCAGTTCTTC
.	TRBV20-1	.	TRBJ2-7	CSARGYFQGLTSYEQYF	TGCAGTGCTAGAGGTTATTTTCAGGGGTTGACTTCCTACGAGCAGTACTTC
few	TRBV20-1	.	TRBJ2-2	CSARSARGPTGELFF	TGCAGTGCTAGAAGCGCGCGGGGCCCCACCGGGGAGCTGTTTTTT
few	TRBV12-3/TRBV12-4	.	TRBJ2-7	CASSYNPGLNEQYF	TGTGCCAGCAGTTACAACCCAGGGCTCAACGAGCAGTACTTC
many	TRBV12-3/TRBV12-4	.	TRBJ2-4	CASRGPAGNAKNIQYF	TGTGCCAGCAGGGGTCCTGCGGGCAACGCCAAAAACATTCAGTACTTC
.	TRBV29-1	TRBD2	TRBJ2-1	CSVVGSETSGDPRGYNEQFF	TGCAGCGTTGTCGGTTCTGAGACTAGCGGGGATCCCCGGGGCTACAATGAGCAGTTCTTC
many	TRBV7-9	TRBD2	TRBJ2-1	CASSRTSGGEKYNEQFF	TGTGCCAGCAGCCGTACTAGCGGGGGGGAGAAATACAATGAGCAGTTCTTC